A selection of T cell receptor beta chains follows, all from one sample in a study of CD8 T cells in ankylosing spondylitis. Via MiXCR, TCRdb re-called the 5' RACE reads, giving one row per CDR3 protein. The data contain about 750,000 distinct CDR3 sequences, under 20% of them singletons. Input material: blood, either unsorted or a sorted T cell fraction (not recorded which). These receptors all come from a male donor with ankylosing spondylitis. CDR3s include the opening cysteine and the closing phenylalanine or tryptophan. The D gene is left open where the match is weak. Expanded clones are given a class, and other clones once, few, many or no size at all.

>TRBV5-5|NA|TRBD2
CASSKLAGSPYEQYF
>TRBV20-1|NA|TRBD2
CSARDQFRGSVPYEQYF
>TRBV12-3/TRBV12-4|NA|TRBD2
CASSFLAGDRPFF
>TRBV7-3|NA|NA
CASSLIGGTVSDTQYF
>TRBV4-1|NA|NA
CASSHSFLTLTPDGYTF
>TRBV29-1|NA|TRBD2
CSVESGLAKSDTQYF
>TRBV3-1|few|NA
CASSQDRTYNEQFF
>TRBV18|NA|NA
CASSPRGGQNTEAFF
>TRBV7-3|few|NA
CASSPSRADTQYF
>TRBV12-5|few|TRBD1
CASGSGTGPGELFF
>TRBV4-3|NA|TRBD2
CASSQTSGWGEQFF
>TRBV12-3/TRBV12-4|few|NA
CASSRTGTGYGYTF
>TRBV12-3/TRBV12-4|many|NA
CASSLYRPSLNTEAFF
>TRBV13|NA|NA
CASSLAGVISGNTIYF
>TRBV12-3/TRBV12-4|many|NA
CASMINEKLFF
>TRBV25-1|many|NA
CASRSGNTEAFF
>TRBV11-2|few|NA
CASSLVWSQTDTQYF
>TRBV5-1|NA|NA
CASSLEQLGTEAFF
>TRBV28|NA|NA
CASSPPGISGNTIYF
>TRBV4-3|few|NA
CASSPHTDGGYTF
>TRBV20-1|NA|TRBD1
CSARFRGNEQFF
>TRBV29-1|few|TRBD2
CSAGLAASYNEQFF
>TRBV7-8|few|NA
CASTVPGGAYEQYF
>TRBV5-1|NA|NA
CASSTSRDLQETQYF
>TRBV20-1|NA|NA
CSAPQGPYEQYF
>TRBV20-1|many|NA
CSAQHQGGEKLFF
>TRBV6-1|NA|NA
CASASETDTQYF
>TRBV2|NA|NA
CASVQEGEITEAFF
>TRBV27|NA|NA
CASSLEGGQNEQFF
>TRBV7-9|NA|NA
CASSLGRGRLFF
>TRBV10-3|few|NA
CAISPEADTQYF
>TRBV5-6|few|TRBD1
CASSLSATGNLQETQYF
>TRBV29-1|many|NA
CSVDQAGANGYTF
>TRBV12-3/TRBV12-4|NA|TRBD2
CASSPGTSGAAGQYF
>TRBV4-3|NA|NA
CASSQEDASTDTQYF
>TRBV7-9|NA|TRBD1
CASSFPGTGIGEKLFF
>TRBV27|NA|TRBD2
CASSPSQLATYPDTQYF
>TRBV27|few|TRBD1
CASSLDRGGSGELFF
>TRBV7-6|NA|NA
CASSLALASGELFF
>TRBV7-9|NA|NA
CASSLRPRFDTGELFF
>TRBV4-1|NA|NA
CAIREFGANTEAFF
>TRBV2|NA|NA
CASKAGSRKLFF
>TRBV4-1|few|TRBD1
CASSQDRGQGNTEAFF
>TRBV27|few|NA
CASSLPGGDEQYF
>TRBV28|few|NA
CASSLGGGGLIYEQYF
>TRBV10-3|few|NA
CAISGVGADTQYF
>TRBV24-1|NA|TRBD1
CATSDTLDRADTQYF
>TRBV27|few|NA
CASSLSGLSQSGNTIYF
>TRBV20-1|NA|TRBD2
CSAPTSRNDYNEQFF
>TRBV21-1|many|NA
CASSKEDLPETGELFF
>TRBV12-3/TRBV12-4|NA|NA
CASGGEYGYAF
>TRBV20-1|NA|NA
CSARKGSTFYGYTF